Presented here are 14 T cell receptor beta chains from one specimen sequenced in a study of blood T cell repertoires in COVID-19. TCRdb's copy holds only in-frame clones and misses some; the assay was immunoSEQ multiplex PCR. There are about 260,000 clones in the sample; about 88% occur only once, and approximately 3% lies in the top ten. The sequenced material came from PBMCs or T cells enriched from blood (not recorded which). The receptor source for this set is a woman between 50 and 59 years old who had recovered from COVID-19.

As regards this clone: Other nucleotide sequences from this sample produce the same CDR3. This rearrangement joins TRBV28 to TRBJ1-5; the D gene is possibly TRBD1 (5 bases). The CDR3 contains 14 residues. The germline V gene encodes CDR1 MDHEN and CDR2 SYDVKM. Trimming cost V 6 bases and J 3 bases, with 12 bases left between them. The CDR3 region is CASSSGLSNQPQHF. CDR3 in DNA: TGTGCCAGCAGCTCGGGACTCTCCAATCAGCCCCAGCATTTT.

This chain joins TRBV28 and TRBJ2-7; 8 bases fit TRBD1. J was trimmed by 4 bases and V by 7 bases; bases with no gene match: 9. Germline values: CDR1 MDHEN, CDR2 SYDVKM. This CDR3 has 14 residues. CDR3 coding DNA: TGTGCCAGCAATCCCCAGGGGGCAGGGTACGAGCAGTACTTC. It encodes CASNPQGAGYEQYF.

The chain couples TRBV19 to TRBJ1-6, with D maybe TRBD1 (5 bases). Germline loops: CDR1 LNHDA, CDR2 SQIVND (reference sequence). The V end was cut by 2 bases, the J end by 7 bases, with 15 bases between. The CDR3 has 16 residues. CDR3 DNA sequence: TGTGCCAGTAGTATAAGTTTGCCAGGGCCAAATTCACCCCTCCACTTT. Amino acid sequence: CASSISLPGPNSPLHF.

The chain has TRBV28 and TRBJ2-1; a weak D match, TRBD2 (5 bases). Germline V gene lookup returns CDR1 MDHEN and CDR2 SYDVKM. Trimming cost V 3 bases and J 0 bases, with 9 bases left between them. The CDR3 totals 15 residues. In nucleotides, the CDR3 is TGTGCCAGCAGTTTGCCGGGGAGCTCCTACAATGAGCAGTTCTTC. It encodes CASSLPGSSYNEQFF.

The V gene is TRBV18, the J gene TRBJ1-5; TRBD1 matches at 7 bases. After removal of 5 bases from V and 2 bases from J, the junction contained 6 bases not matched to a gene. The CDR3 is made up of 15 amino acids. Germline V lookup: CDR1 KGHSH, CDR2 LQKENI. The CDR3 DNA reads as TGTGCCAGCTCAACCGGACAGGTTGGCAATCAGCCCCAGCATTTT. Translating it yields CASSTGQVGNQPQHF.

The rearrangement links TRBV7-6 to TRBJ2-7; TRBD1 matches 7 bases. The CDR3 runs 16 residues. The V gene end was trimmed by 1 base and the J gene end by 0 bases; junction bases not matched to a gene: 6. Germline assignment: CDR1 SGHVS and CDR2 FNYEAQ. CDR3 protein: CASSLEQGITSYEQYF. CDR3 DNA: TGTGCCAGCAGCTTAGAACAGGGGATTACCTCCTACGAGCAGTACTTC.

The chain is built from TRBV7-2 and TRBJ2-1, with D perhaps matching TRBD2 (6 bases). Trimming took off 8 bases at V and 7 bases at J, with 9 bases between the two ends. CDR1 SGHTA and CDR2 FQGNSA come from the germline V gene. The CDR3 is made up of 11 amino acids. The CDR3 loop reads CASLAGNEQFF. As DNA, the CDR3 is TGTGCCAGCCTGGCGGGGAATGAGCAGTTCTTC. Variable domain in full (rest from reference TRBV7-2 and TRBJ2-1): GAGVSQSPSNKVTEKGKDVELRCDPISGHTALYWYRQSLGQGLEFLIYFQGNSAPDKSGLPSDRFSAERTGGSVSTLTIQRTQQEDSAVYLCASLAGNEQFFGPGTRLTVL.

This chain uses TRBV20-1 with TRBJ2-1, with 10 bases identical to TRBD2. The germline V gene has CDR1 DFQATT and CDR2 SNEGSKA (reference sequence). The CDR3 runs 15 residues. V dropped 3 bases and J dropped 8; count of bases not matched to a gene: 10. CDR3: CSASWGLAGEYEQFF. The CDR3 nucleotides are TGCAGTGCTAGTTGGGGGCTAGCGGGAGAGTATGAGCAGTTCTTC.

The chain recombines TRBV19 with TRBJ2-3, with TRBD2 matching 8 bases. Germline-derived CDR1 and CDR2 are LNHDA and SQIVND (reference sequence). V lost 5 bases to trimming and J lost 3 bases; unmatched junction nucleotides: 7. The CDR3 sequence is 15 residues long. The CDR3 loop is CASSSPGLGTDTQYF. CDR3 DNA: TGTGCCAGTAGTTCACCGGGACTAGGAACAGATACGCAGTATTTT.

This chain connects TRBV12-3 or TRBV12-4 to TRBJ2-7; possibly TRBD1 for D (6 bases). With 5 bases removed from V and 1 base from J, the gap between germline ends came to 9 bases. This CDR3 is 13 amino acids long. CDR3 protein: CASSEDSSYEQYF. CDR3 DNA sequence: TGTGCCAGCAGTGAGGACAGTTCCTACGAGCAGTACTTC.

The gene calls are TRBV28 and TRBJ2-1; TRBD1 matches at 7 bases. The CDR3 has 14 residues. Germline CDR1 MDHEN, CDR2 SYDVKM. With V trimmed by 2 bases and J by 7 bases, 5 bases remained unmatched. The CDR3 DNA follows: TGTGCCAGCAGTTTAGGGGACAGTTTAAATGAGCAGTTCTTC. Encoded protein: CASSLGDSLNEQFF. Full variable domain (remainder filled in from reference TRBV28 and TRBJ2-1): DVKVTQSSRYLVKRTGEKVFLECVQDMDHENMFWYRQDPGLGLRLIYFSYDVKMKEKGDIPEGYSVSREKKERFSLILESASTNQTSMYLCASSLGDSLNEQFFGPGTRLTVL.

The V gene is TRBV14, the J gene TRBJ1-2, with D unclear. CDR3 length: 14 residues. Looked up from germline, CDR1 is SGHDN and CDR2 is FVKESK. The ends were cut back, 0 bases at V and 2 bases at J, with 7 bases in the middle. CDR3 region: CASSQDSRNYGYTF. The DNA for the CDR3 is TGTGCCAGCAGCCAAGATAGCCGCAACTATGGCTACACCTTC.

Points on this clone: A much larger clone sits a single nucleotide away, making a read error possible. The V call is TRBV6-5, the J call TRBJ2-7, with no clear D. The CDR3 totals 14 residues. Per germline, CDR1 MNHEY and CDR2 SVGAGI. Trimming left V 2 bases short and J 0 bases short, with 8 bases between. The CDR3 protein is CASSYRDNSYEQYF. CDR3 in DNA: TGTGCCAGCAGTTACCGCGACAACTCCTACGAGCAGTACTTC.

The gene calls are TRBV7-2 and TRBJ2-7; D uncertain. The V and J ends lost 3 bases and 2 bases respectively, with 11 bases between them. CDR1 is SGHTA and CDR2 is FQGNSA in the germline V gene. The CDR3 totals 14 residues. The CDR3 sequence is CASSFYGTTYEQYF. The CDR3 DNA reads TGTGCCAGCAGCTTCTACGGAACTACCTACGAGCAGTACTTC.